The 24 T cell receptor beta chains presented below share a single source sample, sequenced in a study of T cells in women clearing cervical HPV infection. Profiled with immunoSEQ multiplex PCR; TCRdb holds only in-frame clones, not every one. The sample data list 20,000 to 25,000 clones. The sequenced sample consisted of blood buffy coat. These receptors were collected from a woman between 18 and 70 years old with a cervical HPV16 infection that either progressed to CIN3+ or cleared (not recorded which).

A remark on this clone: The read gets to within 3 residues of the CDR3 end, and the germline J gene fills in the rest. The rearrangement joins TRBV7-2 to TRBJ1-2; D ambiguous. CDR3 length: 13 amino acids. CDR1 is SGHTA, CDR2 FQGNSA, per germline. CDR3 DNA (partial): TGTGCCAGCAGCCAAGCAGGCACAGATACC. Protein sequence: CASSQAGTDT. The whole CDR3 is CASSQAGTDTYTF.

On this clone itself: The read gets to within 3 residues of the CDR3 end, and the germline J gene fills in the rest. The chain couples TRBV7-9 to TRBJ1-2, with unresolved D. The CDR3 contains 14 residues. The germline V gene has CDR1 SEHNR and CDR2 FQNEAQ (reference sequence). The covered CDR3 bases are TGTGCCAGCAGCCCAGTAGCGGGAGAAGAGAGC. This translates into CASSPVAGEES. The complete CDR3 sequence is CASSPVAGEESYTF.

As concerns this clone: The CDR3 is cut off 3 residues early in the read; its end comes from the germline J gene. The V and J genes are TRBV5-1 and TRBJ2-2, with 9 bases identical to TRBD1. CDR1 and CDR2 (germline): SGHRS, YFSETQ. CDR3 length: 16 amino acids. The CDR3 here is CASSPTGTGKNSPLFF. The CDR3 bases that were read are TGCGCCAGCAGCCCTACCGGGACAGGGAAAAATTCACCG.

CDR3 bases read: TGTGCCAGCAGCTCCACTAGCGCGAGGGTGGATACG. As protein: CASSSTSARVDT. The CDR3 in full is CASSSTSARVDTQYF. V gene TRBV7-9 combines with J gene TRBJ2-3, with TRBD2 matching 7 bases. From the germline J gene comes the end of the CDR3, since the read stops 3 residues before it. The CDR3 length is 15 residues. Germline CDR1 is SEHNR and CDR2 is FQNEAQ (reference sequence). Germline trimming cut 4 bases from V and 6 bases from J; bases unmatched to any gene: 10.

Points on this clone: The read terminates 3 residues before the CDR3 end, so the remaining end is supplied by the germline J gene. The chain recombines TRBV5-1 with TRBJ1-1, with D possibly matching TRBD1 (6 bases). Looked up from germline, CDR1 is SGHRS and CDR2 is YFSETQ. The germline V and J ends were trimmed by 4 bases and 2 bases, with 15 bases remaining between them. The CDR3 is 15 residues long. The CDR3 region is CASSLDGQLNTEAFF. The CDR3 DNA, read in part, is TGCGCCAGCAGCCTGGACGGACAGCTTAACACTGAA.

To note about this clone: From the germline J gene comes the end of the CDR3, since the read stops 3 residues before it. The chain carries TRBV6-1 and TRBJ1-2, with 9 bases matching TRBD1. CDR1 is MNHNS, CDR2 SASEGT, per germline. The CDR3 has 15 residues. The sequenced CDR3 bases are TGTGCCAGCAGTGATGACGGGGGGACAGGGACGAGC. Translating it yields CASSDDGGTGTS. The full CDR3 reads CASSDDGGTGTSYTF.

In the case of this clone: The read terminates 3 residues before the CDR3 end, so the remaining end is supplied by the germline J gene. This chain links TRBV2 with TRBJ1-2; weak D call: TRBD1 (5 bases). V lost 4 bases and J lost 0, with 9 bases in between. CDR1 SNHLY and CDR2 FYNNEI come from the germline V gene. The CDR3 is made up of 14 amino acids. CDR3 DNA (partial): TGTGCCAGCAGTGCTATAGGGGCTAACTATGGC. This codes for CASSAIGANYG. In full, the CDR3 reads CASSAIGANYGYTF. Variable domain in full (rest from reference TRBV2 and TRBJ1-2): EPEVTQTPSHQVTQMGQEVILRCVPISNHLYFYWYRQILGQKVEFLVSFYNNEISEKSEIFDDQFSVERPDGSNFTLKIRSTKLEDSAMYFCASSAIGANYGYTFGSGTRLTVV.

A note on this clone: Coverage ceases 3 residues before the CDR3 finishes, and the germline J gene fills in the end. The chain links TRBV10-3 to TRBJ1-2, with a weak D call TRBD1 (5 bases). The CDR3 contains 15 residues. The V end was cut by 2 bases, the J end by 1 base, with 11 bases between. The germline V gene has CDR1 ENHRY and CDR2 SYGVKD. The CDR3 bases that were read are TGTGCCATCAGTGAGCCGGGGGGAGTTAACTATGGC. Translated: CAISEPGGVNYG. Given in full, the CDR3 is CAISEPGGVNYGYTF.

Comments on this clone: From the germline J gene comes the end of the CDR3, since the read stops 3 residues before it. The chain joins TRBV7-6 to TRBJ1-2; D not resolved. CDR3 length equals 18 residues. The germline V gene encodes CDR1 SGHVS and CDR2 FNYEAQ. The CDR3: CASSADVFASGRADDYTF. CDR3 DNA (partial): TGTGCCAGCAGCGCGGACGTTTTTGCAAGCGGGAGGGCCGATGAC.

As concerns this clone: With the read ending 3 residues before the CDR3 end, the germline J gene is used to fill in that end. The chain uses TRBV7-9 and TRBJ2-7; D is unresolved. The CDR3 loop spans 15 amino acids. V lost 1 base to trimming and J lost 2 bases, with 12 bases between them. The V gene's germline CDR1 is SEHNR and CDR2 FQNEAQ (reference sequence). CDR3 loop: CASSLGGFKAYEQYF. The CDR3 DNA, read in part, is TGTGCCAGCAGCTTAGGTGGCTTTAAAGCCTACGAG. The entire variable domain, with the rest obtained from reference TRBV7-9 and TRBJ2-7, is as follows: DTGVSQNPRHKITKRGQNVTFRCDPISEHNRLYWYRQTLGQGPEFLTYFQNEAQLEKSRLLSDRFSAERPKGSFSTLEIQRTEQGDSAMYLCASSLGGFKAYEQYFGPGTRLTVT.

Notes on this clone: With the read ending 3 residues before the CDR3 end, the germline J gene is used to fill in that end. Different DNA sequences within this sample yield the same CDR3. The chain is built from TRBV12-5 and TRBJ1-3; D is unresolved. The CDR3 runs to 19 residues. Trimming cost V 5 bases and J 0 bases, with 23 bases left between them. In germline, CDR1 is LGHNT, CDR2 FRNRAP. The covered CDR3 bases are TGTGCTAGTGGTCCTTCATTTGGACGACTACGACTCTCTGGAAACACC. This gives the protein CASGPSFGRLRLSGNT. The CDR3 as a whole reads CASGPSFGRLRLSGNTIYF.

The CDR3 sequence is CASSPGTSGSSYDYTF. CDR3 bases read: TGTGCCAGCTCACCCGGGACTAGCGGGAGCTCCTACGAC. The chain is built from TRBV18 and TRBJ1-2, with a possible D match to TRBD1 (5 bases). The missing CDR3 end, 3 residues past where the read stops, is filled in from the germline J gene. The CDR3 extends over 16 amino acids. Germline CDR1 KGHSH, CDR2 LQKENI.

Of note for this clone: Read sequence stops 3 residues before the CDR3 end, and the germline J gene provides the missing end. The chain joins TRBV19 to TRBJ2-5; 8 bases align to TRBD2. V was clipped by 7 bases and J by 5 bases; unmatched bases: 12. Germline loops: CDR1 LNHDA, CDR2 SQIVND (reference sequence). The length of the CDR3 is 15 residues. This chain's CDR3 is CASTSGGGRRETQYF. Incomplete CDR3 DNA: TGTGCCAGTACCTCCGGGGGGGGGCGCAGGGAGACC.

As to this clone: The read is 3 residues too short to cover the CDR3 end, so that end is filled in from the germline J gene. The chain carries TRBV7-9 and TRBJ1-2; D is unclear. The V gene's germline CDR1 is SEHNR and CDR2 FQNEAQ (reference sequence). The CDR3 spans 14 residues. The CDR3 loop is CASSFDKLTDTYTF. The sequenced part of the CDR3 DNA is TGTGCCAGCAGCTTCGACAAACTCACAGATACC.

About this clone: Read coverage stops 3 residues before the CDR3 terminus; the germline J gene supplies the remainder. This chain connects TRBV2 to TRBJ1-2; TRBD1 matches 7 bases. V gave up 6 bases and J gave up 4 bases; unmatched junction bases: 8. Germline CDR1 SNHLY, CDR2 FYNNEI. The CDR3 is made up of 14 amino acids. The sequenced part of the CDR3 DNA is TGTGCCAGCAGCGTCCGCGGGGACAGCTATGGC. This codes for CASSVRGDSYG. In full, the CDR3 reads CASSVRGDSYGYTF.

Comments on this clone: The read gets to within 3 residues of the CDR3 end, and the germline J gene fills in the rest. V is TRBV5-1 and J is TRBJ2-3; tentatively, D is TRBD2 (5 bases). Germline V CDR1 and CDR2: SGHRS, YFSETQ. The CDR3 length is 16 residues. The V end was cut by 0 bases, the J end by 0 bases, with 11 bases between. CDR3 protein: CASSLALAASTDTQYF. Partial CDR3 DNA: TGCGCCAGCAGCTTGGCTCTAGCAGCAAGCACAGATACG. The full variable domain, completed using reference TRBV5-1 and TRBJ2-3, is KAGVTQTPRYLIKTRGQQVTLSCSPISGHRSVSWYQQTPGQGLQFLFEYFSETQRNKGNFPGRFSGRQFSNSRSEMNVSTLELGDSALYLCASSLALAASTDTQYFGPGTRLTVL.

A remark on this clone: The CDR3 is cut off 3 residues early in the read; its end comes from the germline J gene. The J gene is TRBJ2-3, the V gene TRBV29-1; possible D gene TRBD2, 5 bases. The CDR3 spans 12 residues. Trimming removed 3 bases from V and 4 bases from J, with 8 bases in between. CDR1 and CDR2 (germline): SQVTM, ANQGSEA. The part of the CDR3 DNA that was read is TGCAGCGTTGATGCACTAGCAGATACG. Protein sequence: CSVDALADT. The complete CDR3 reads CSVDALADTQYF.

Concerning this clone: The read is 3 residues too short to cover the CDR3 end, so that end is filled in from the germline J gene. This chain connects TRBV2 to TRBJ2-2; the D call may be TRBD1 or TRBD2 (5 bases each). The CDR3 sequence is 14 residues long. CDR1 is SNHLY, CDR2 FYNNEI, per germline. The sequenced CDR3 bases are TGTGCCAGCGAGAGGGGAACAGTCGGAGAAAAG. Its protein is CASERGTVGEK. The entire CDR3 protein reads CASERGTVGEKLFF.

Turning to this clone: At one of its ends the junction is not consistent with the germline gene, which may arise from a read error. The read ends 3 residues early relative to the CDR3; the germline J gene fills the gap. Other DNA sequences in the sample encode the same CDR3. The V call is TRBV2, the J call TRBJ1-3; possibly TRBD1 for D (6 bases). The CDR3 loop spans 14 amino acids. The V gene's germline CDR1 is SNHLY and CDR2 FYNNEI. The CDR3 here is CATEQGLTGNTIYF. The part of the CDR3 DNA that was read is TGTGCCACCGAACAGGGTCTAACTGGAAACACA.

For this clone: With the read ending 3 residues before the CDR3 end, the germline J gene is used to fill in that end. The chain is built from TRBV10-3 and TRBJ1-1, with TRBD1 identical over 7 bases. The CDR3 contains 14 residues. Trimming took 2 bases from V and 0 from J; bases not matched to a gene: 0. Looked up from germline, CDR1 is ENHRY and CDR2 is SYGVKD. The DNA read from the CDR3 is TGTGCCATCAGTGAGGGGACAGTGAACACTGAA. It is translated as CAISEGTVNTE. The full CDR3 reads CAISEGTVNTEAFF.

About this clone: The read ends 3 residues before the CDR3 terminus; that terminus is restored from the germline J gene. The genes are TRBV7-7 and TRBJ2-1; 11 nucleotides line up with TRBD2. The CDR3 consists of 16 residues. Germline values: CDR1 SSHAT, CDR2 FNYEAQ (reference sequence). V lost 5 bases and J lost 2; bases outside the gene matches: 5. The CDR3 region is CASSTGTSGPYNEQFF. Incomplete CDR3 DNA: TGTGCCAGCAGCACAGGGACTAGCGGACCCTACAATGAG.

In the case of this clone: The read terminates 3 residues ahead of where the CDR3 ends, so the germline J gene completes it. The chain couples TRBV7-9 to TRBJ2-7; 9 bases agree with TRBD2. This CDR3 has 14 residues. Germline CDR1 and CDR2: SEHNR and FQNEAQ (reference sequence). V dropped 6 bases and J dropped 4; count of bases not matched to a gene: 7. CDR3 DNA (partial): TGTGCCAGCAGTCCTGGGACTAGCAGATACGAG. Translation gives CASSPGTSRYE. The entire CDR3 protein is CASSPGTSRYEQYF.

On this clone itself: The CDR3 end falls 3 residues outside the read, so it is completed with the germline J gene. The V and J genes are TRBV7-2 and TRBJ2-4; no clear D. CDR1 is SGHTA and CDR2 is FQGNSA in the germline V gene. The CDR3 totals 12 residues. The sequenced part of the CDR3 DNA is TGTGCCAGCAGCTCGTCAGTTTATGGT. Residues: CASSSSVYG. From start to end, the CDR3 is CASSSSVYGQYF. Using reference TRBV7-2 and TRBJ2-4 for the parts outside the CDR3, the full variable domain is GAGVSQSPSNKVTEKGKDVELRCDPISGHTALYWYRQSLGQGLEFLIYFQGNSAPDKSGLPSDRFSAERTGGSVSTLTIQRTQQEDSAVYLCASSSSVYGQYFGAGTRLSVL.

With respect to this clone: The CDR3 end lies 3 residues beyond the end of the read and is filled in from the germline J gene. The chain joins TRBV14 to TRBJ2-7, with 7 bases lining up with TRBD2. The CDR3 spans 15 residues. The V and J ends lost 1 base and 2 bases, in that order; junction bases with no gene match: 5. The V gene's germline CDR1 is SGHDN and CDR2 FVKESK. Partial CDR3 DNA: TGTGCCAGCAGCCAAGGGAGCGGGAAAGCCTACGAG. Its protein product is CASSQGSGKAYE. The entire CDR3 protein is CASSQGSGKAYEQYF.